This passage covers 8 T cell receptor beta chains from one sample sequenced in a study of cytomegalovirus exposure and HLA in healthy donors. This PCR relied on a set of 60 Vbeta primers and 13 Jbeta primers. Using immunoSEQ multiplex PCR, the repertoire was profiled, and TCRdb retains in-frame clones only, with some absent. The profile covers about 120,000 clones, with around three quarters appearing a single time and roughly 4.3% taken by the ten largest. Material: PBMCs. These receptors came from a man in his thirties or forties in good health and CMV-seropositive.

V gene TRBV7-6 combines with J gene TRBJ1-2, with D possibly TRBD1 on 5 matching bases. CDR3 length equals 12 residues. Between the trimmed V and J ends, which lost 5 bases and 5 bases, there was a span of 9 bases. Germline CDR1 SGHVS, CDR2 FNYEAQ. For the CDR3, the DNA is TGTGCCAGCAGCGAAAGGGGTTATGGCTACACCTTC. This gives the protein CASSERGYGYTF.

This sequence joins TRBV7-2 and TRBJ2-5; 9 nucleotides align to TRBD1. V was clipped by 5 bases and J by 3 bases; unmatched bases: 4. CDR1 and CDR2 from the germline V gene are SGHTA and FQGNSA. This CDR3 spans 14 amino acids. The CDR3 DNA reads TGTGCCAGCAGCCCCCGGGACAGGGAAGAGACCCAGTACTTC. Encoded protein: CASSPRDREETQYF.

This rearrangement joins TRBV11-2 to TRBJ1-5; TRBD1 is a possible D gene (6 bases). The V and J ends lost 0 bases and 6 bases respectively, with 12 bases between them. CDR1 SGHAT and CDR2 FQNNGV come from the germline V gene. The CDR3 runs to 15 residues. CDR3 sequence: CASSLDPQGSQPQHF. The CDR3 nucleotides read TGTGCCAGCAGCTTAGACCCACAGGGTAGTCAGCCCCAGCATTTT.

CDR3 DNA sequence: TGTGCCAGCAGTAGACGGGATTACGAGCAGTACTTC. The encoded protein is CASSRRDYEQYF. V is TRBV28 and J is TRBJ2-7; TRBD2 might be the D (5 bases). Deletions cut 5 bases from V and 4 bases from J, with 9 bases between. The CDR3 runs to 12 residues. In germline, CDR1 is MDHEN, CDR2 SYDVKM.

The J gene is TRBJ2-7, the V gene TRBV7-2; D gene uncertain. The CDR3 spans 12 residues. CDR1 is SGHTA and CDR2 is FQGNSA in the germline V gene. Between the trimmed V and J ends, which lost 4 bases and 3 bases, there was a span of 7 bases. DNA of the CDR3: TGTGCCAGCAGCTATTCTCGCTACGAGCAGTACTTC. It encodes CASSYSRYEQYF.

The chain has TRBV6-1 and TRBJ2-7; D might be TRBD1 (5 bases). The CDR3 sequence is 14 residues long. Germline values: CDR1 MNHNS, CDR2 SASEGT. V gave up 2 bases and J gave up 3 bases, with 11 bases separating them. This CDR3 reads CASSEIRTSYEQYF. CDR3 DNA: TGTGCCAGCAGTGAAATCAGGACAAGCTACGAGCAGTACTTC.

The J gene is TRBJ1-2, the V gene TRBV28; 9 positions agree with TRBD1. The CDR3 extends over 16 amino acids. Trimming removed 5 bases from V and 4 bases from J; junction bases left unmatched: 11. In germline, CDR1 is MDHEN, CDR2 SYDVKM. Here the CDR3 reads CASSPSGGTGTYGYTF. As DNA, the CDR3 is TGTGCCAGCAGTCCCTCCGGTGGGACAGGGACCTATGGCTACACCTTC.

V gene TRBV4-3 combines with J gene TRBJ1-3, with unresolved D. This CDR3 has 13 residues. V was shortened by 4 bases and J by 3 bases, with 7 bases between the two germline ends. Germline loops: CDR1 LGHNA, CDR2 YSLEER. CDR3 amino acids: CASSLEGGNTIYF. The CDR3 DNA is TGCGCCAGCAGCCTGGAGGGTGGAAACACCATATATTTT.